The clone carrying this T cell receptor beta chain appeared a few times. Its antigen is still unknown. CDR3 length equals 14 residues. V lost 1 base and J lost 3, with 9 bases in between. Per germline, CDR1 SGHTA and CDR2 FQGNSA. The data are from a study of CD8+ T cells in alopecia areata. Study-level results: Relative to normal scalp, lesional scalp, especially alopecia totalis/universalis, showed higher clonality. Relative to mice, TCR sharing across patients was less clear, a difference possibly HLA-related.

Extraction of RNA preceded its reverse transcription into cDNA, which served as the sequencing template. The method was immunoSEQ multiplex PCR; TCRdb's version includes in-frame clones alone and lacks a portion of them. The sample lists about 37,000 clones; approximately 54% were seen once. Several patients' sorted CD4+ cells yielded CD25+CD127- cells. Cell sorting was applied to PBMCs, and CD4+ and CD8+ T cells were collected. Sample: CD4+ Tregs sorted from blood. The receptor's source is a human donor with alopecia areata. V usage is TRBV7-2 and J usage is TRBJ1-2; TRBD1 might be the D (5 bases). CDR3 nucleotide sequence: TGTGCCAGCAGCTTAGATGTGGGGGACTATGGCTACACCTTC. This gives the protein CASSLDVGDYGYTF.